This T cell receptor beta chain came from a study of regulatory T cells in long-lasting Graves disease (dated by TCRdb to about 2021). Study-level background: Persistent Graves' disease meant more than 5 years of antithyroid drug treatment with TSH receptor autoantibodies that stayed positive. Peripheral blood TCR sequencing and RNA sequencing compared persistent Graves' disease patients with newly diagnosed Graves' disease patients. The study was registered as a clinical trial and conducted in China. A total of some 33 samples were covered by TCR sequencing, comprising some 13 persistent and around 20 newly diagnosed Graves' disease patients. On average, persistent Graves' disease patients in the clinical cohort had been on antithyroid drugs for about 10 years.

The time point label corresponds to: persistent/refractory GD, antithyroid drugs over 5 years with positive TRAb. RNA was extracted from PBMCs in TRIzol for both TCR sequencing and RNA sequencing. The diagnosis of Graves' disease was made according to American Thyroid Association guidelines. Recruitment of patients was carried out at an endocrinology department in Xi'an, China. Each patient gave approximately 10 milliliters of peripheral blood, collected in an EDTA anticoagulant tube. Ficoll Paque Plus density gradient separation was used to isolate PBMCs, and no further T cell sorting was performed. An Agilent 2100 Bioanalyzer and agarose gel were used to check RNA quality, and a NanoDrop 2000 was used to measure RNA concentration. This clonotype has only a few counts. It lacks a known antigen. Per-base quality was not reported, and no clone a single base away is much larger than it. The method behind the library was multiplex PCR. Sequencing was carried out with an Illumina HiSeq 4000. TCR beta libraries were built with iRepertoire HTBI primers and Arm-PCR amplification of CDR3 regions. PCR products were gel purified before sequencing. Concerning the study's data processing: Across samples, around 62 TRBV and around 15 TRBJ segments were identified and used for gene usage analysis of CDR3 amino acid clonotypes. Filtered high-quality paired reads were merged into contigs using COPE and FqMerger. Contigs were aligned with BLAST to IMGT TRBV, TRBD and TRBJ reference genes, and CDR3 was defined per IMGT. Any clonotype with a frequency above 0.1% was counted as a highly expanded clone. Shannon entropy served as the measure of repertoire diversity, while the Gini coefficient captured V-J evenness. Clonotypes shared by more than one individual were considered public. The raw public reads went through TCRdb reprocessing: fastp at Q25, MiXCR clone calling, in-frame beta chains kept. Each record represents a unique CDR3 protein, reported with the most common genes and DNA among its rows. TCRdb assigned the V and J calls; the authors' analysis was not used. The sample has roughly 400,000 distinct CDR3 sequences on record, around 20% of them singletons. Roughly an eighth of the sample comes from the top ten.

What the study reported, not specific to this receptor: More public clonotypes were shared among persistent patients (under 3,000) than among newly diagnosed patients (roughly 1,000). Lower TCR Shannon entropy and fewer highly expanded clones were observed in persistent Graves' disease patients than in newly diagnosed patients, which suggested clonal expansion. The study examined only peripheral blood because the primary lesion, thyroid tissue, could not be accessed. Sequencing and analysis were restricted to the TCR beta chain. The authors noted that the small sample size was a limitation that may lower accuracy. TRBV28, TRBJ1-2 and TRBJ2-5 were preferentially used in persistent disease, while TRBV20-1 and TRBJ2-1 were favored in newly diagnosed disease.

V loses 0 bases of germline sequence and J loses 6 bases, and the interval between the two ends is 12 bases. Inclusive of the bounding cysteine and phenylalanine, the CDR3 is 14 residues long. The read is trimmed to its CDR3 DNA, 42 bases read in frame from base 1. Per the germline V gene, MNHEY is the CDR1 and SVGEGT is the CDR2. The receptor's source is a female donor with Graves disease. The sample consisted of peripheral blood mononuclear cells (PBMCs), taken when the disease was refractory, from a patient treated with antithyroid drugs. Recombination linked TRBV6-2 or TRBV6-3 to TRBJ2-7, and the D gene may be TRBD1, 5 bases matching. The CDR3 region has the sequence CASSYSTALSEQYF. The bases are TGTGCCAGCAGTTACTCGACAGCCCTGAGCGAGCAGTACTTC.